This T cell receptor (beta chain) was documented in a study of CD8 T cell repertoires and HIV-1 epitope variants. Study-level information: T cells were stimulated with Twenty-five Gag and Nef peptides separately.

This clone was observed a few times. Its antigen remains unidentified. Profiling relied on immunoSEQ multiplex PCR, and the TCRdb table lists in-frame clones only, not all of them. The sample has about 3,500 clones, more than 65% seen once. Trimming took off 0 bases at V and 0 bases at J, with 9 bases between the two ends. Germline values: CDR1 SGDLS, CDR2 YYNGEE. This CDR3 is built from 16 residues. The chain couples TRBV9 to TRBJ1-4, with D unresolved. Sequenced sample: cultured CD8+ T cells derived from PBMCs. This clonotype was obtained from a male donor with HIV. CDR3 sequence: CASSVVGEATNEKLFF. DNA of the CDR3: TGTGCCAGCAGCGTAGTCGGCGAAGCAACTAATGAAAAACTGTTTTTT.